The source of this T cell receptor beta chain is a study of T cells after yellow fever vaccination. Findings and limits, study-wide: The appearance of a small share of clonotypes in both CD4 and CD8 compartments was observed. Post-booster repertoires contained most primary-vaccination clones again (about 96% CD4, 85% to 90% CD8). The study found a weaker secondary response that peaked faster, day 5 versus 15.

About this clonotype: Its antigen is unknown.

Trimming stripped 1 base from V and 3 bases from J, with 12 bases between. The CDR3 is 15 amino acids. Germline-derived CDR1 and CDR2 are LGHNA and YSLEER. TCR cDNA, made by 5'RACE template switching, carried an added universal primer site and UMIs. MiXCR, run by TCRdb on the 5' RACE reads, gives a single entry per CDR3 protein. The sample consists of 340,000 or so distinct CDR3 sequences, around 13% of them appearing once. The chain recombines TRBV4-3 with TRBJ2-5; D is perhaps TRBD1 (6 bases). Specimen: CD4+ T cells sorted from PBMCs, collected 15 days after the yellow fever booster vaccination. The TCR was taken from a man between 18 and 35 years old who received the YFV17D yellow fever vaccine. CDR3 bases: TGCGCCAGCAGCCAAGGTAACAGGGACGAAGAGACCCAGTACTTC. Protein product: CASSQGNRDEETQYF.